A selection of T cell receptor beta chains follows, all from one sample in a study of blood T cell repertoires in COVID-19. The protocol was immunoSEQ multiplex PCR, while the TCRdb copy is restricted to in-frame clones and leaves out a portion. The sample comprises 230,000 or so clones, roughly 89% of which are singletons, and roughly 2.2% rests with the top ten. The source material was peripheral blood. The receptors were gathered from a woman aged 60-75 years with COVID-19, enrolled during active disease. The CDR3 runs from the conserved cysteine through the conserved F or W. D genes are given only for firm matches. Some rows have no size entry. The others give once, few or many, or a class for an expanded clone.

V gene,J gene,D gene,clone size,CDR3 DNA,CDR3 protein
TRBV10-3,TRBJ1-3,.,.,TGTGCCATCAGGGAAGCAGACACAACGGGAAACACCATATATTTT,CAIREADTTGNTIYF
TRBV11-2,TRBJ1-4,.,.,TGTGCCAGCAGCTTAGTCCCCAGTATCCTCCCAACTAATGAAAAACTGTTTTTT,CASSLVPSILPTNEKLFF
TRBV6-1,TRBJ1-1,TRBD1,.,TGTGCCAGCAGTGGTCGACCGGGACAGAGAAGCACTGAAGCTTTCTTT,CASSGRPGQRSTEAFF
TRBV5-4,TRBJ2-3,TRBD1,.,TGTGCCAGCAGCCTAGGACAGGCCCTGGGTACAGATACGCAGTATTTT,CASSLGQALGTDTQYF
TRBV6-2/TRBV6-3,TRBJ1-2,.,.,TGTGCCAGCAGTTACGAGGGTATCAACTATGGCTACACCTTC,CASSYEGINYGYTF
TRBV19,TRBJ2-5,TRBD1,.,TGTGCCAGTAGTATAGATCGCGGACAGGGGGTTCGCCAAGAGACCCAGTACTTC,CASSIDRGQGVRQETQYF
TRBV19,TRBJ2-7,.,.,TGTGCCAGTGCGGCCTCCTACGAGCAGTACTTC,CASAASYEQYF
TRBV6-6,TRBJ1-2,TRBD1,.,TGTGCCAGCAGTAGAAGACAGGGGGCGGATGGCTACACCTTC,CASSRRQGADGYTF
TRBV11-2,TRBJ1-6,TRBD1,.,TGTGCCAGCAGCTTATGGGGGACAGGGTATAATTCACCCCTCCACTTT,CASSLWGTGYNSPLHF
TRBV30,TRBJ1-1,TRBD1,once,TGTGCCTGGAGAACTCTCGGGGACAGGGGGTCCGAAGCTTTCTTT,CAWRTLGDRGSEAFF
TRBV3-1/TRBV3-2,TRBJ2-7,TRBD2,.,TGTGCCAGCAGCCCGGGACTATCCCGCTCCTACGAGCAGTACTTC,CASSPGLSRSYEQYF
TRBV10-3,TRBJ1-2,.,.,TGTGCCATCAGTGAGTCGACACAGGGAGATGGCTACACCTTC,CAISESTQGDGYTF
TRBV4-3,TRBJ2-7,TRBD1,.,TGCGCCAGCAGCCAAGAACGACAGGGGTTCTACGAGCAGTACTTC,CASSQERQGFYEQYF
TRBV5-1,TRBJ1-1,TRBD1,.,TGCGCCAGCAGCTTGGGCCGGCCGGGACAGCTCGGTACTGAAGCTTTCTTT,CASSLGRPGQLGTEAFF
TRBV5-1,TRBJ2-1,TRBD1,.,TGCGCCAGCAGCAGGGGACAGGGAAGTTACAATGAGCAGTTCTTC,CASSRGQGSYNEQFF
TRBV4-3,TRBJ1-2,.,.,TGCGCCAGCAGCCAAGATGGTCGGGGGGGGATCGGTGGCTACACCTTC,CASSQDGRGGIGGYTF
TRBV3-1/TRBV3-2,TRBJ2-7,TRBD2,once,TGTGCCAGCAGCCATGAACTAGCGGGGGGGTACGAGCAGTACTTC,CASSHELAGGYEQYF
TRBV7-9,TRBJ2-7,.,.,TGTGCCAGCAGCACAAATGACATAAACGAGCAGTACTTC,CASSTNDINEQYF
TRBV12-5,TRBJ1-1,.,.,TGTGCTAGTGCCTGGGGCCACAAAGCTGAAGCTTTCTTT,CASAWGHKAEAFF
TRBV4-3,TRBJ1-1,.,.,TGCGCCAGCAGCCAAGAGCCGGGGAGAACTGGAGCTTTCTTT,CASSQEPGRTGAFF
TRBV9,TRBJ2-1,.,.,TGTGCCAGCAGCGTCCAGGGTACTAAAATCTCCTACAATGAGCAGTTCTTC,CASSVQGTKISYNEQFF
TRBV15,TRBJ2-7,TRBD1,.,TGTGCCACCAGCTTGCCGGGACAGGGGGCGAAGGGGCAGTACTTC,CATSLPGQGAKGQYF
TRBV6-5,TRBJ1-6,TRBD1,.,TGTGCCAGCACCGGACAGGGCGGCTCACCCCTCCACTTT,CASTGQGGSPLHF
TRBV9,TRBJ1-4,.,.,TGTGCCAGCAGCAGGGGGACACTCGAGAATGAAAAACTGTTTTTT,CASSRGTLENEKLFF
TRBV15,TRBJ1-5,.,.,TGTGCCACCAGCAGAGATAGAAATCAGCCCCAGCATTTT,CATSRDRNQPQHF
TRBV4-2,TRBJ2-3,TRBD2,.,TGTGCCAGCAGCCGATCAGCGGGAAGCACAGATACGCAGTATTTT,CASSRSAGSTDTQYF
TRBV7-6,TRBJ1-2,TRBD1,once,TGTGCCAGCAGCTTTGCAGGGGGCAATGGCTACACCTTC,CASSFAGGNGYTF
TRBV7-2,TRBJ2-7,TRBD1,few,TGTGCCAGCAGCTTAGGTCCTTCAGGGACAGATAGTTACGAGCAGTACTTC,CASSLGPSGTDSYEQYF
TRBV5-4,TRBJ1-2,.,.,TGTGCCAGCAGCTTGTGGGGGCAGGACTATGGCTACACCTTC,CASSLWGQDYGYTF
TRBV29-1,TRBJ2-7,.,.,TGCAGCGCAAACCGGGAAAAGGGAAGGCAGTACTTC,CSANREKGRQYF
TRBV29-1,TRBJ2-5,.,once,TGCAGCGGGGGGATTCAGGAGACCCAGTACTTC,CSGGIQETQYF
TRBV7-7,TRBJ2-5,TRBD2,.,TGTGCCAGCAGCCATAGCGGGGCAAAAGAGACCCAGTACTTC,CASSHSGAKETQYF
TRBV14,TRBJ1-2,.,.,TGTGCCAGCAGCCAAGATATGGGCAGGGACTATGGCTACACCTTC,CASSQDMGRDYGYTF
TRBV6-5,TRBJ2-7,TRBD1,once,TGTGCCAGCAGTTACCGGGACAGGGGTACTTACGAGCAGTACTTC,CASSYRDRGTYEQYF
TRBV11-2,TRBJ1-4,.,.,TGTGCCAGCAGCTTACTGGGGGCCCGGGAAAAACTGTTTTTT,CASSLLGAREKLFF
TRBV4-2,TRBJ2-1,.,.,TGTGCCAGCAGCCAAGATAATGGGGGGGCCCCCGCCAATGAGCAGTTCTTC,CASSQDNGGAPANEQFF
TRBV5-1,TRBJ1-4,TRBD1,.,TGCGCCAGCGCCCCTAGGACAGGGTGGAATGAAAAACTGTTTTTT,CASAPRTGWNEKLFF
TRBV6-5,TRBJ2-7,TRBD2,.,TGTGCCAGCAGGGCTAGCGGGGGTTACGAGCAGTACTTC,CASRASGGYEQYF
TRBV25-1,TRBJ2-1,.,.,TGTGCCAGCATGGAATCTGACAGTGCGTACAATGAGCAGTTCTTC,CASMESDSAYNEQFF
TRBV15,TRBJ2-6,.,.,TGTGCCACCAGCAGAGATGTAAACTCTGGGGCCAACGTCCTGACTTTC,CATSRDVNSGANVLTF
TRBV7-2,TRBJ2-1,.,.,TGTGCCAGCAGCTTTACAGGAGACAATGAGCAGTTCTTC,CASSFTGDNEQFF
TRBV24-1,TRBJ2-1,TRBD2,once,TGTGCCACCAGTGAAGGGACTAGCGGTTTGGATGAGCAGTTCTTC,CATSEGTSGLDEQFF
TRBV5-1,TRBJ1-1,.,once,TGCGCCAGCAGCGCGCAGGGGCCGAACACTGAAGCTTTCTTT,CASSAQGPNTEAFF
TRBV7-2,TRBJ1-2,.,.,TGTGCCAGCAGCTTATACGCGTCCTGGGGCTACACCTTC,CASSLYASWGYTF
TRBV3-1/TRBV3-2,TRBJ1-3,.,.,TGTGCCAGCGGATATGGGGCCGGGGGGCATTCTGGAAACACCATATATTTT,CASGYGAGGHSGNTIYF
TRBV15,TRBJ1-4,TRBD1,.,TGTGCCACCAGCAACCATGACAGGGGGCGCATTAATGAAAAACTGTTTTTT,CATSNHDRGRINEKLFF
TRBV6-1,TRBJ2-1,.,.,TGTGCCAGCAGTGAAGCGACAGCCCGGGTCAATCGGTTCTTC,CASSEATARVNRFF
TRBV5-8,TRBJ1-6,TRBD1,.,TGTGCCAGCAGCTTAAGACAGGGGATGATTTCACCCCTCCACTTT,CASSLRQGMISPLHF
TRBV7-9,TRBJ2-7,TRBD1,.,TGTGCCAGCAGCACTGACAGGGGGTACGAGCAGTACTTC,CASSTDRGYEQYF
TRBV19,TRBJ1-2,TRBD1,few,TGTGCCAGTATCGCCGACAGGGGGGATGGCTACACCTTC,CASIADRGDGYTF
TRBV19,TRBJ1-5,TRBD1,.,TGTGCCAGTAGTGGTACAGGGGTTCAGCCCCAGCATTTT,CASSGTGVQPQHF
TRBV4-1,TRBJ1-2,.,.,TGCGCCAGCAGCCCCCAGGTGGCTAACTATGGCTACACCTTC,CASSPQVANYGYTF
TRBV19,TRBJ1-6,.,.,TGTGCCAGTAGTATAGGGAAGGCAGGGTGGTTGAATTCACCCCTCCACTTT,CASSIGKAGWLNSPLHF
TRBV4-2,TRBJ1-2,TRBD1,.,TGTGCCAGCAGCCATGAGCCTGGGACAGACTATGGCTACACCTTC,CASSHEPGTDYGYTF
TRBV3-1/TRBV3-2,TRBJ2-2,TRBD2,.,TGTGCCAGCAGCCGCGGGGGTGCCGGGGAGCTGTTTTTT,CASSRGGAGELFF
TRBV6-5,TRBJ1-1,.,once,TGTGCCAGCACTCAGGGATTGAACACTGAAGCTTTCTTT,CASTQGLNTEAFF
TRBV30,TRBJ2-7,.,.,TGTGCCCTTGCGGGTAGCCTCCATGGCGAGCAGTACTTC,CALAGSLHGEQYF